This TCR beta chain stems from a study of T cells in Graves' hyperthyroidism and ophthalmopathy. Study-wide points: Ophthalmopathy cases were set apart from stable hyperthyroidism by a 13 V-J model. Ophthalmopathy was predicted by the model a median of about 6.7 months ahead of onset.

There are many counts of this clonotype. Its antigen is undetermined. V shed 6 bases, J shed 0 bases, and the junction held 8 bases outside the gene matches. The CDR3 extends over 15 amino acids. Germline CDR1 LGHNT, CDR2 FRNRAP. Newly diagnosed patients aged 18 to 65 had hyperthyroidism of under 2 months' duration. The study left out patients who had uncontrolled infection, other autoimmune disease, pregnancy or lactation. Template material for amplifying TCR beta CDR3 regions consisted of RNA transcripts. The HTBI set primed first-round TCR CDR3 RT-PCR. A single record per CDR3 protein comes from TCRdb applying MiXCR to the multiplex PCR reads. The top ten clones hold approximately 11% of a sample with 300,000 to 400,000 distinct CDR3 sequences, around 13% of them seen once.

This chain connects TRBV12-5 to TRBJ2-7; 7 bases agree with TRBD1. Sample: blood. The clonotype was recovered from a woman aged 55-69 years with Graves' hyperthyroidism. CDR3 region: CASGLRTGYSYEQYF. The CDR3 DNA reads TGTGCTAGTGGCCTAAGGACAGGATACTCCTACGAGCAGTACTTC.